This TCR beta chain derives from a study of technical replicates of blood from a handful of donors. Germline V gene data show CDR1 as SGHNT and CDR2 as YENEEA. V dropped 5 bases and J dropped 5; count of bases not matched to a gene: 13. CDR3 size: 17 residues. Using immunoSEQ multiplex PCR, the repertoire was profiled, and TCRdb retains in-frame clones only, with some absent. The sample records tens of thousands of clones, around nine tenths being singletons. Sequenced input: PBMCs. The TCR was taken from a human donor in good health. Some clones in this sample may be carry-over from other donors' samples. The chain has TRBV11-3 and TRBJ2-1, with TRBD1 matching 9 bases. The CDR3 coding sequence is TGTGCCAGCAGCCCTAGAGCCGGGACAGGGATGAACAATGAGCAGTTCTTC. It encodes CASSPRAGTGMNNEQFF. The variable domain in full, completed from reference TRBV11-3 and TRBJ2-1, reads EAGVVQSPRYKIIEKKQPVAFWCNPISGHNTLYWYLQNLGQGPELLIRYENEEAVDDSQLPKDRFSAERLKGVDSTLKIQPAELGDSAVYLCASSPRAGTGMNNEQFFGPGTRLTVL.